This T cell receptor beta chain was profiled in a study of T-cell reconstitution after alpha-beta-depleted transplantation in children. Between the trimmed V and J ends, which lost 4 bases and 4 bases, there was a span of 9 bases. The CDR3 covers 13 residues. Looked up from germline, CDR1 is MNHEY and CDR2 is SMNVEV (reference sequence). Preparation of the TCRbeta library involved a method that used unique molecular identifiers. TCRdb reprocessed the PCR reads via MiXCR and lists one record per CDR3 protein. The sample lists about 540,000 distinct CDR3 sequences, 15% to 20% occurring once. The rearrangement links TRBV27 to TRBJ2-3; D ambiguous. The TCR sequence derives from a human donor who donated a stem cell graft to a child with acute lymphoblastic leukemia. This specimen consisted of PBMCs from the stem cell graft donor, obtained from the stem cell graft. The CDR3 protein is CASSWKLADTQYF. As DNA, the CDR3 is TGTGCCAGCAGTTGGAAATTAGCAGATACGCAGTATTTT.